Presented here are 18 T cell receptor beta chains from one specimen sequenced in a study of early T cells in non-severe SARS-CoV-2 infection. From the 5' RACE reads, TCRdb called clonotypes with MiXCR, one entry per CDR3 protein. The table lists tens of thousands of distinct CDR3 sequences, around 11% of them singletons, with about 2.8% in the top ten. The sequences come from whole blood, collected at baseline. The receptors originated from an adult who was a healthcare worker with PCR-confirmed SARS-CoV-2 infection or an uninfected control (not recorded which).

The J gene is TRBJ2-7, the V gene TRBV12-3 or TRBV12-4; TRBD2 matches at 8 bases. The CDR3 spans 15 residues. The trim removed 7 bases at V and 1 base at J, leaving 9 bases unmatched. The CDR3 DNA reads as TGTGCCAGCACCCTCAGCGGGGGCCCTTCCTACGAGCAGTACTTC. Its protein is CASTLSGGPSYEQYF.

This clonotype turned up a few times. V and J are TRBV11-2 and TRBJ1-1; D gene ambiguous. The CDR3 is 12 amino acids. Germline CDR1 SGHAT, CDR2 FQNNGV. With 5 bases removed from V and 6 bases from J, the gap between germline ends came to 10 bases. CDR3 nucleotides: TGTGCCAGCAGCCCGCAGCCTTCTGAAGCTTTCTTT. It is translated as CASSPQPSEAFF. The whole variable domain, remainder taken from reference TRBV11-2 and TRBJ1-1, is EAGVAQSPRYKIIEKRQSVAFWCNPISGHATLYWYQQILGQGPKLLIQFQNNGVVDDSQLPKDRFSAERLKGVDSTLKIQPAKLEDSAVYLCASSPQPSEAFFGQGTRLTVV.

This chain links TRBV2 with TRBJ2-7; tentatively, D is TRBD1 (6 bases). CDR1 is SNHLY, CDR2 FYNNEI, per germline. CDR3 length: 12 residues. Between the trimmed V and J ends, which lost 5 bases and 2 bases, there was a span of 7 bases. CDR3 bases: TGTGCCAGCAGTCGGGACACCTACGAGCAGTACTTC. Amino acids: CASSRDTYEQYF.

This clonotype was seen at least ten times. J is TRBJ2-7 and V is TRBV3-1; D is undetermined. The CDR3 contains 17 residues. Trimming pared 0 bases from V and 2 bases from J, leaving 17 bases between. Per germline, CDR1 LGHDT and CDR2 YNNKEL (reference sequence). CDR3 nucleotide sequence: TGTGCCAGCAGCCAAGAAGGCTCCTGGTGGGAAACCTACGAGCAGTACTTC. Translating gives CASSQEGSWWETYEQYF.

The chain employs TRBV19 and TRBJ2-2, with 7 positions matching TRBD1. The length of the CDR3 is 15 residues. The ends lost 9 bases at V and 0 bases at J; junction bases unmatched: 7. Per germline, CDR1 LNHDA and CDR2 SQIVND (reference sequence). The CDR3 DNA is TGTGCCAGCGTCGACGGACAGGCGAACACCGGGGAGCTGTTTTTT. Encoded protein: CASVDGQANTGELFF.

Only a few counts were recorded for this clonotype. This sequence joins TRBV6-2 or TRBV6-3 and TRBJ2-7; D gene ambiguous. V gave up 6 bases and J gave up 0 bases, with 3 bases separating them. The length of the CDR3 is 11 residues. Germline lookup yields CDR1 MNHEY and CDR2 SVGEGT. The CDR3 loop reads CASSDSYEQYF. Written as DNA, the CDR3 is TGTGCCAGCAGCGACTCCTACGAGCAGTACTTC.

V usage is TRBV29-1 and J usage is TRBJ2-3, with D possibly being TRBD2 (7 bases). Trimming took off 5 bases at V and 10 bases at J, with 19 bases between the two ends. The CDR3 consists of 13 residues. Germline assignment: CDR1 SQVTM and CDR2 ANQGSEA. CDR3 DNA: TGCAGCGTTCATGGACTAGGGGGGAAGGCGCAGTATTTT. This encodes CSVHGLGGKAQYF.

The chain recombines TRBV5-5 with TRBJ1-1; no definite D call. Germline V CDR1 and CDR2: SGHKS, YYEKEE (reference sequence). V was shortened by 0 bases and J by 1 base, with 13 bases between the two germline ends. CDR3 size: 16 residues. CDR3 sequence reads: CASSLDLFRRNTEAFF. CDR3 bases: TGTGCCAGCAGCTTGGATCTTTTCAGGCGGAACACTGAAGCTTTCTTT. Variable domain in full (rest from reference TRBV5-5 and TRBJ1-1): DAGVTQSPTHLIKTRGQQVTLRCSPISGHKSVSWYQQVLGQGPQFIFQYYEKEERGRGNFPDRFSARQFPNYSSELNVNALLLGDSALYLCASSLDLFRRNTEAFFGQGTRLTVV.

The chain uses TRBV20-1 and TRBJ1-1; 7 bases map to TRBD1. V gave up 6 bases and J gave up 7 bases; unmatched junction bases: 11. The CDR3 consists of 13 residues. The germline V gene encodes CDR1 DFQATT and CDR2 SNEGSKA (reference sequence). CDR3 loop: CSATNTGTDEAFF. The CDR3 DNA reads TGCAGTGCCACTAATACAGGGACAGATGAAGCTTTCTTT.

The table lists this clonotype with a few counts. The V gene is TRBV29-1, the J gene TRBJ1-2, with D tentatively TRBD1 (5 bases). Germline V gene lookup returns CDR1 SQVTM and CDR2 ANQGSEA. Trimming stripped 6 bases from V and 8 bases from J, with 13 bases between. This CDR3 is 11 amino acids long. The CDR3 loop is CSVGGVDGYTF. CDR3 in DNA: TGCAGCGTCGGAGGGGTGGACGGCTACACCTTC.

This clonotype appeared a few times. This rearrangement joins TRBV5-1 to TRBJ1-6; D is unresolved. Trimming left V 6 bases short and J 7 bases short, with 17 bases between. The CDR3 spans 15 residues. Per germline, CDR1 SGHRS and CDR2 YFSETQ. For the CDR3, the DNA is TGCGCCAGCAAACCGCTATTCCTTCAAAATTCACCCCTCCACTTT. Translating gives CASKPLFLQNSPLHF.

This clonotype was observed a handful of times. The genes are TRBV11-2 and TRBJ1-1; D is unclear. Looked up from germline, CDR1 is SGHAT and CDR2 is FQNNGV. The CDR3 has 13 residues. Trimming took 8 bases from V and 1 from J, leaving 11 bases between them. CDR3 residues: CASCRNGNTEAFF. DNA for the CDR3: TGTGCCAGCTGCAGAAACGGGAACACTGAAGCTTTCTTT.

This clonotype appeared a few times. The J gene is TRBJ1-1, the V gene TRBV20-1; 7 nucleotides match TRBD1. The germline V gene has CDR1 DFQATT and CDR2 SNEGSKA (reference sequence). J was trimmed by 0 bases and V by 6 bases; bases with no gene match: 4. The CDR3 is made up of 13 amino acids. Here the CDR3 reads CSATDRLNTEAFF. CDR3 nucleotide sequence: TGCAGTGCCACGGACAGGTTGAACACTGAAGCTTTCTTT.

This clonotype was seen more than once but under ten times. The genes are TRBV18 and TRBJ1-1, with D tentatively TRBD1 (5 bases). The CDR3 length is 18 residues. Germline CDR1 reads KGHSH; CDR2 reads LQKENI. The V gene lost 0 bases and the J gene lost 4 bases, with 21 bases spanning the gap. As DNA, the CDR3 is TGTGCCAGCTCACCACCGTACCAGGGCCTGGCGGGCGGCACTGAAGCTTTCTTT. Its translation is CASSPPYQGLAGGTEAFF.

V and J are TRBV15 and TRBJ1-4, with 8 bases identical to TRBD1. CDR1 is LNHNV and CDR2 is YYDKDF in the germline V gene (reference sequence). The CDR3 has 14 residues. The junction had 5 bases not matched to a gene; V was cut back by 3 bases and J by 8 bases. The CDR3 protein is CATSSGDRREKLFF. The CDR3 nucleotides are TGTGCCACCAGCAGTGGGGACAGGAGAGAAAAACTGTTTTTT. The whole variable domain, remainder taken from reference TRBV15 and TRBJ1-4, is DAMVIQNPRYQVTQFGKPVTLSCSQTLNHNVMYWYQQKSSQAPKLLFHYYDKDFNNEADTPDNFQSRRPNTSFCFLDIRSPGLGDTAMYLCATSSGDRREKLFFGSGTQLSVL.

The chain uses TRBV10-1 and TRBJ1-1; D perhaps matches TRBD1 (6 bases). Germline V lookup: CDR1 WNHNN, CDR2 SYGVQD (reference sequence). Trimming shortened V by 3 bases and J by 1 base, and 12 bases separated the two germline ends. The CDR3 consists of 15 residues. CDR3 DNA sequence: TGCGCCAGCAGTGACACAGGGATCGGGAACACTGAAGCTTTCTTT. It yields the protein CASSDTGIGNTEAFF.

This chain links TRBV3-1 with TRBJ1-2, with 7 bases fitting TRBD1. The J segment lost 8 bases and the V segment lost 3 bases, leaving 15 bases of the junction unmatched. This CDR3 contains 16 residues. Germline assignment: CDR1 LGHDT and CDR2 YNNKEL (reference sequence). CDR3 residues: CASSQFPQQGEGGYTF. As DNA, the CDR3 is TGTGCCAGCAGCCAGTTCCCCCAGCAGGGGGAAGGGGGCTACACCTTC. The full variable domain, rest sourced from reference TRBV3-1 and TRBJ1-2, is DTAVSQTPKYLVTQMGNDKSIKCEQNLGHDTMYWYKQDSKKFLKIMFSYNNKELIINETVPNRFSPKSPDKAHLNLHINSLELGDSAVYFCASSQFPQQGEGGYTFGSGTRLTVV.

There are a few counts of this clonotype. This rearrangement joins TRBV12-3 or TRBV12-4 to TRBJ2-1, with 8 bases lining up with TRBD2. This CDR3 contains 19 residues. V dropped 10 bases and J dropped 3; count of bases not matched to a gene: 23. CDR3 sequence (DNA): TGTGCCAACCAGAAGCGGGGGCCCCGTCCTCAAACTAACTACAATGAGCAGTTCTTC. Translated: CANQKRGPRPQTNYNEQFF.